Shown below are 30 T cell receptor beta chains from a single sample sequenced in a study of blood T cells in healthy people across ages (dated by TCRdb to between 2014 and 2016). Library preparation was by 5' RACE. These reads were obtained on an Illumina HiSeq 2500. A second roughly 6 to 12 cycle PCR used a sample-barcoded 5' primer and a J-beta primer mix. TCRdb itself trimmed the public reads at Q25 with fastp, ran MiXCR and retained productive beta chains. Here each entry gathers all rows of one CDR3 protein and keeps the most common genes and DNA. Within this sample are hundreds of thousands of distinct CDR3 sequences, with about 30% of them counted one time only. Around 14% of the sample goes to the ten largest clones. Sequencing was performed on blood. Receptors were obtained from a woman of 80 years or more in good health.

J is TRBJ1-1 and V is TRBV15; D call uncertain. The germline V gene encodes CDR1 LNHNV and CDR2 YYDKDF (reference sequence). V was cut by 5 bases and J by 11 bases, with 21 bases left in between. This CDR3 contains 14 residues. In DNA, the CDR3 is TGTGCCACCAGCTCGCGGACGGAGGTACGTCCGGCTTTCTTT. Encoded protein: CATSSRTEVRPAFF.

As regards this clonotype: Since a much larger clone is just one base distant, this may be a read error. This CDR3 is CASSLVFDRGQETQFF. The CDR3 nucleotides are TGTGCCAGCAGCTTAGTATTCGACAGGGGGCAAGAGACCCAGTTCTTC. This rearrangement joins TRBV7-2 to TRBJ2-5, with 10 bases fitting TRBD1. The DNA end favors TRBJ2-1, so the J call may be wrong. In germline, CDR1 is SGHTA, CDR2 FQGNSA. CDR3 length equals 16 residues.

About this clonotype itself: This could be a read error, since a much larger clone is one nucleotide away. This chain connects TRBV30 to TRBJ2-7; D perhaps matches TRBD2 (7 bases). Matching the DNA end better, TRBJ2-5 makes the J call doubtful. This CDR3 has 12 residues. CDR1 and CDR2 (germline): GTSNPN, SVGIG (reference sequence). Here the CDR3 reads CAYSGGEETQYF. As DNA, the CDR3 is TGTGCCTACTCGGGGGGCGAGGAGACCCAGTACTTC.

This clonotype was counted only a few times. The V and J genes are TRBV20-1 and TRBJ1-2; maybe TRBD1 (6 bases). Germline V gives CDR1 DFQATT, CDR2 SNEGSKA (reference sequence). V gave up 3 bases and J gave up 2 bases, with 10 bases separating them. The CDR3 consists of 13 residues. The CDR3 protein is CSARDSLNYGYTF. CDR3 bases: TGCAGTGCTAGGGACAGTCTGAACTATGGCTACACCTTC.

The chain is built from TRBV30 and TRBJ2-2, with D hard to call. This CDR3 has 14 residues. CDR1 and CDR2 from the germline V gene are GTSNPN and SVGIG (reference sequence). The V and J ends lost 4 bases and 7 bases respectively, with 16 bases between them. The CDR3 loop reads CAWKMDVALGELFF. The CDR3 nucleotides read TGTGCCTGGAAAATGGACGTGGCTCTCGGGGAGCTGTTTTTT.

This clonotype has more than one count but fewer than ten. This chain uses TRBV4-3 with TRBJ2-1, with 9 positions matching TRBD2. CDR3 length: 18 amino acids. From germline, CDR1 is LGHNA and CDR2 YSLEER. J lost 7 bases, V lost 0 bases, and 13 bases had no gene match. The CDR3 sequence: CASSQEPAYGGGVNEQFF. The CDR3 region has the DNA TGCGCCAGCAGCCAAGAGCCCGCCTACGGCGGGGGGGTGAATGAGCAGTTCTTC.

V gene TRBV5-1 combines with J gene TRBJ2-3; D not certain. Trimming shortened V by 5 bases and J by 2 bases, and 12 bases separated the two germline ends. The CDR3 length is 14 residues. CDR1 is SGHRS and CDR2 is YFSETQ in the germline V gene. The CDR3 region has the DNA TGCGCCAGCAGTATCCACAGCCCCACAGATACGCAGTATTTT. It is translated as CASSIHSPTDTQYF. Based on the CDR3 plus reference TRBV5-1 and TRBJ2-3, the full variable domain is KAGVTQTPRYLIKTRGQQVTLSCSPISGHRSVSWYQQTPGQGLQFLFEYFSETQRNKGNFPGRFSGRQFSNSRSEMNVSTLELGDSALYLCASSIHSPTDTQYFGPGTRLTVL.

This clonotype has ten or more counts. The rearrangement uses TRBV6-2 or TRBV6-3 and TRBJ2-5; 7 positions agree with TRBD2. The J call may not be correct, given that the DNA end is closer to TRBJ2-7. The CDR3 length is 17 residues. CDR1 is MNHEY, CDR2 SVGEGT, per germline. The CDR3 reads CASSFSLPLSGDHEQYF. The CDR3 bases are TGTGCCAGCAGTTTTTCCCTCCCTCTAAGCGGGGACCACGAGCAGTACTTC.

The chain has TRBV5-1 and TRBJ2-4, with TRBD2 matching over 10 bases. Looked up from germline, CDR1 is SGHRS and CDR2 is YFSETQ. The trim removed 7 bases at V and 13 bases at J, leaving 17 bases unmatched. CDR3 length: 15 amino acids. As DNA, the CDR3 is TGCGCCAGCCGACCCAGGGGGACTAGCGTACATGAGCAGTACTTC. This translates into CASRPRGTSVHEQYF.

Concerning this clonotype: Possible read error: a much larger clone is one base away. The V and J genes are TRBV7-6 and TRBJ2-2; 9 bases line up with TRBD1. The CDR3 consists of 19 residues. Germline CDR1 reads SGHVS; CDR2 reads FNYEAQ. The CDR3 sequence: CASSLTSFSQGALIGERFF. DNA for the CDR3: TGTGCCAGCAGCTTAACGTCGTTTTCACAGGGGGCGCTTATCGGGGAGCGGTTTTTT. Variable domain in full (rest from reference TRBV7-6 and TRBJ2-2): GAGVSQSPRYKVTKRGQDVALRCDPISGHVSLYWYRQALGQGPEFLTYFNYEAQQDKSGLPNDRFSAERPEGSISTLTIQRTEQRDSAMYRCASSLTSFSQGALIGERFFGEGSRLTVL.

As for this clonotype: This may arise from a read error, as a much more abundant clone is one base away. This sequence joins TRBV6-5 and TRBJ2-1; 9 nucleotides agree with TRBD2. CDR3 length: 17 amino acids. After removal of 7 bases from V and 2 bases from J, the junction contained 12 bases not matched to a gene. Germline V gene lookup returns CDR1 MNHEY and CDR2 SVGAGI. This CDR3 reads CASISGRAGGPYNEQFF. The CDR3 coding sequence is TGTGCCAGCATTTCTGGACGAGCGGGGGGCCCCTACAATGAGCAGTTCTTC.

This sequence joins TRBV5-1 and TRBJ2-6; D may be TRBD1 (6 bases). V was cut by 7 bases and J by 2 bases, with 19 bases left in between. The germline V gene encodes CDR1 SGHRS and CDR2 YFSETQ. The CDR3 contains 17 residues. The CDR3 sequence: CASGLGPTGTGANVLTF. CDR3 nucleotide sequence: TGCGCCAGCGGCCTGGGGCCTACAGGGACTGGGGCCAACGTCCTGACTTTC.

The genes are TRBV7-2 and TRBJ1-2; D is undetermined. Germline loops: CDR1 SGHTA, CDR2 FQGNSA. The V end lost 5 bases, the J end lost 8 bases, and 15 bases lay between the germline ends. This CDR3 is built from 13 residues. The chain's CDR3 is CASSTRTFQGYTF. The CDR3 bases are TGTGCCAGCAGCACCCGGACCTTCCAGGGCTACACCTTC.

Ten or more counts support this clonotype. This chain links TRBV12-3 or TRBV12-4 with TRBJ1-5, with TRBD1 matching over 10 bases. This CDR3 is 16 amino acids long. Unmatched junction bases numbered 10, after V lost 6 bases and J lost 5 bases. The CDR3 DNA reads TGTGCCAGCAGCGGAGTGACAGGGGGCAAATATCAGCCCCAGCATTTT. This sequence encodes CASSGVTGGKYQPQHF.

This clonotype was seen at least ten times. The V call is TRBV20-1, the J call TRBJ2-7; D perhaps matches TRBD2 (8 bases). Germline CDR1 is DFQATT and CDR2 is SNEGSKA (reference sequence). Trimming shortened V by 4 bases and J by 1 base, and 17 bases separated the two germline ends. The CDR3 consists of 15 residues. CDR3 in amino acids: CSAISGTEVSYEQYF. CDR3 sequence (DNA): TGCAGTGCTATTAGCGGGACAGAGGTTTCCTACGAGCAGTACTTC.

This clonotype came up many times. This chain connects TRBV6-5 to TRBJ1-4; D is unresolved. Germline CDR1 reads MNHEY; CDR2 reads SVGAGI. CDR3 length equals 14 residues. Trimming pared 8 bases from V and 3 bases from J, leaving 13 bases between. DNA for the CDR3: TGTGCCAGCCGCGTCGGTTCGGCTAATGAAAAACTGTTTTTT. Translated, it gives CASRVGSANEKLFF.

Of note for this clonotype: This may arise from a read error, as a much more abundant clone is one base away. The rearrangement joins TRBV6-5 to TRBJ2-5; D gene uncertain. Germline-derived CDR1 and CDR2 are MNHEY and SVGAGI. The CDR3 length is 14 residues. The CDR3 nucleotides are TGTGCCTGCAGTTACAGACTTGGGCAAGAGACCCAGTACTTC. Residues: CACSYRLGQETQYF.

This clonotype was seen ten or more times. The CDR3 reads CASSSRAPNYGYTF. CDR3 DNA: TGTGCCAGCAGTTCACGGGCGCCTAACTATGGCTACACCTTC. This sequence joins TRBV12-3 or TRBV12-4 and TRBJ1-2; the D is unclear. Between the trimmed V and J ends, which lost 4 bases and 0 bases, there was a span of 9 bases. The CDR3 contains 14 residues.

The table lists this clonotype with many counts. V gene TRBV7-9 combines with J gene TRBJ2-5; 7 bases agree with TRBD1. J lost 9 bases, V lost 5 bases, and 9 bases had no gene match. The V gene's germline CDR1 is SEHNR and CDR2 FQNEAQ (reference sequence). CDR3 length: 13 residues. The CDR3 sequence: CASSLGQFGAQYF. The CDR3 DNA reads TGTGCCAGCAGCCTGGGACAGTTCGGGGCCCAGTACTTC.

This clonotype was counted many times. The CDR3 protein is CASSQPDSTYEQYF. The CDR3 DNA follows: TGTGCCAGCAGCCAACCCGACAGTACCTACGAGCAGTACTTC. The chain combines TRBV4-2 with TRBJ2-7, with D possibly being TRBD1 (5 bases). V was clipped by 2 bases and J by 2 bases, with 10 bases between them. Per germline, CDR1 LGHNA and CDR2 YNFKEQ. This CDR3 comprises 14 residues.

This clonotype has more than one count but fewer than ten. The genes are TRBV4-3 and TRBJ1-2; perhaps TRBD1 as D (5 bases). The CDR3 extends over 15 amino acids. V was clipped by 1 base and J by 0 bases, with 9 bases between them. CDR1 and CDR2 from the germline V gene are LGHNA and YSLEER. CDR3 DNA: TGCGCCAGCAGCCAAGCTCTCAGGGCTAACTATGGCTACACCTTC. The encoded protein is CASSQALRANYGYTF.

V and J are TRBV14 and TRBJ2-7, with 13 bases that match TRBD2. Gene TRBJ2-5 matches the end of the DNA better, so the J call may be wrong. CDR1 SGHDN and CDR2 FVKESK come from the germline V gene. The CDR3 is made up of 16 amino acids. Here the CDR3 reads CASSPGLAGTQETQYF. CDR3 in DNA: TGTGCCAGCAGCCCGGGACTAGCGGGGACACAAGAGACCCAGTACTTC.

To note about this clonotype: One base away lies a much larger clone, so this may be a sequencing read error. The V and J genes are TRBV7-2 and TRBJ1-6, with a weak D call TRBD1 (6 bases). CDR3 length: 18 amino acids. Germline CDR1 and CDR2: SGHTA and FQGNSA. CDR3 in DNA: TGTGCCAGCAGCTTTAGCCCTACGGGGGCGGTTATGAATTCACCCATCCACTTT. Its translation: CASSFSPTGAVMNSPIHF.

As concerns this clonotype: This sequence may be a read error, since a much larger clone differs from it by one base. The chain combines TRBV28 with TRBJ2-6, with 10 bases aligning to TRBD1. The CDR3 covers 15 residues. Per germline, CDR1 MDHEN and CDR2 SYDVKM. The CDR3: CASKDRGFGAYVLTF. The CDR3 bases are TGTGCCAGCAAGGACAGGGGGTTTGGGGCCTACGTCCTGACTTTC.

There are many counts of this clonotype. The J gene is TRBJ1-2, the V gene TRBV20-1; no clear D gene. From germline, CDR1 is DFQATT and CDR2 SNEGSKA (reference sequence). V lost 0 bases and J 4 bases, leaving 15 bases between the germline ends. The CDR3 extends over 15 amino acids. In nucleotides, the CDR3 is TGCAGTGCTAGAGAGTACAGCGGTGTACTCTATGGCTACACCTTC. This gives the protein CSAREYSGVLYGYTF.

Comment on this clonotype: This may arise from a read error, as a much more abundant clone is one base away. The chain carries TRBV21-1 and TRBJ2-4; the table's D gene call, TRBD1, was not cross checked with the DNA. TRBV21-1 has pseudogene status. There are 16 residues in the CDR3. CDR3 nucleotide sequence: TGTGCCAGCAGCAAAGAGGACAGGATACGGATCTACGGGCAGTACTTC. Its protein product is CASSKEDRIRIYGQYF.

V and J are TRBV5-1 and TRBJ1-4; no reliable D call. V dropped 0 bases and J dropped 5 bases, with 11 bases sitting between them. CDR1 and CDR2 from the germline V gene are SGHRS and YFSETQ. The CDR3 sequence is 15 residues long. CDR3 loop: CASSLAYGENEKLFF. The CDR3 DNA sequence: TGCGCCAGCAGCTTGGCCTATGGCGAGAATGAAAAACTGTTTTTT.

As to this clonotype: A read error may be the cause here, since a much bigger clone is one base away. The CDR3 end shows no conserved phenylalanine or tryptophan, and so a read error is likely. The chain joins TRBV5-1 to TRBJ2-3, with D perhaps TRBD1 or TRBD2 (5 bases each). Germline V lookup: CDR1 SGHRS, CDR2 YFSETQ. V was shortened by 3 bases and J by 8 bases, with 7 bases between the two germline ends. This CDR3 contains 11 residues. The CDR3 sequence: CASSSGTTQYS. DNA for the CDR3: TGCGCCAGCAGCTCCGGGACTACGCAGTATTCT.

The rearrangement links TRBV6-5 to TRBJ1-5; a weak D match, TRBD1 (6 bases). Trimming removed 5 bases from V and 0 bases from J, with 14 bases in between. The CDR3 is 16 amino acids. Germline CDR1 MNHEY, CDR2 SVGAGI. The CDR3 coding sequence is TGTGCCAGCAGTCCCGGACAGCTGTATAGCAATCAGCCCCAGCATTTT. Translation gives CASSPGQLYSNQPQHF.

At least ten counts were recorded for this clonotype. The V gene is TRBV6-5, the J gene TRBJ2-3; D ambiguous. CDR1 and CDR2 from the germline V gene are MNHEY and SVGAGI. Trimming shortened V by 7 bases and J by 7 bases, and 12 bases separated the two germline ends. The CDR3 extends over 12 amino acids. This CDR3 is CASKSGSYTQYF. In DNA, the CDR3 is TGTGCCAGCAAATCAGGTTCATATACGCAGTATTTT.